This record looks at one TCR beta chain sequence and its context. These data are taken from a study of blood T cell repertoires in COVID-19. Turning to the study itself: Whether acute or convalescent, the COVID-19 samples came from the United States, Italy and Spain.

Germline assignment: CDR1 LGHNA and CDR2 YNFKEQ. V shed 4 bases, J shed 0 bases, and the junction held 8 bases outside the gene matches. The CDR3 extends over 16 amino acids. In the original processing: Amplifying reference gene primers gave estimates of nucleated cell counts. Repertoires were generated with immunoSEQ multiplex PCR, while TCRdb's copy carries only in-frame clones and drops some. From that table come the V and J calls and clone size; the DNA was used to work out D and trimming. The sample consists of 50,000 to 70,000 clones, around 87% of them appearing once. The chain has TRBV4-2 and TRBJ1-2, with 7 bases fitting TRBD1. Sequences were obtained from peripheral blood. The TCR sequence derives from a man aged 55 to 70 with active or convalescent COVID-19. CDR3 sequence reads: CASSPPTGSANYGYTF. As DNA, the CDR3 is TGTGCCAGCAGCCCACCGACAGGGTCGGCTAACTATGGCTACACCTTC.